This T cell receptor beta chain came from a study of blood T cells in healthy people across ages. After removal of 0 bases from V and 6 bases from J, the junction contained 4 bases not matched to a gene. The CDR3 runs to 15 residues. Germline loops: CDR1 LNHNV, CDR2 YYDKDF (reference sequence). Through a sample-barcoded 5' primer and a J-beta primer mix, a second PCR was run for roughly 6 to 12 cycles. One entry per CDR3 protein results from TCRdb running MiXCR on the 5' RACE reads. This table holds about 570,000 distinct CDR3 sequences, 27% found once. The specimen sequenced was blood. This sequence joins TRBV15 and TRBJ1-5; TRBD1 matches 8 bases. The TCR originated in a woman aged 65 to 85 in good health. The CDR3, as DNA: TGTGCCACCAGCAGAGAGGGACAGGAGTTTCAGCCCCAGCATTTT. This translates into CATSREGQEFQPQHF.